These 15 T cell receptor beta chains came from one sample sequenced in a study of blood T cells in healthy people across ages. Primers used in a second PCR of about 7 to 12 cycles were a sample-barcoded 5' primer and a J-beta primer mix. Via MiXCR, TCRdb re-called the 5' RACE reads, giving one row per CDR3 protein. The sample contains 2 million or so distinct CDR3 sequences, about 49% of which appear only once. The sequenced sample was blood. Source of these receptors: a woman in her thirties or forties in good health.

The V call is TRBV6-6, the J call TRBJ2-3; D gene unclear. V was cut by 8 bases and J by 4 bases, with 7 bases left in between. The CDR3 is 11 amino acids. Germline-derived CDR1 and CDR2 are MNHNY and SVGAGI (reference sequence). The CDR3 loop reads CASQLADTQYF. Written as DNA, the CDR3 is TGTGCCAGCCAACTGGCAGATACGCAGTATTTT.

CDR3 sequence reads: CSVPGPLGEKLFF. DNA of the CDR3: TGCAGCGTACCCGGACCGCTCGGCGAAAAACTGTTTTTT. V is TRBV29-1 and J is TRBJ1-4; D call uncertain. Germline loops: CDR1 SQVTM, CDR2 ANQGSEA. The CDR3 loop spans 13 amino acids. V lost 6 bases, J lost 8 bases, and 16 bases lay in between.

The V and J genes are TRBV5-1 and TRBJ2-7, with 10 bases that match TRBD2. Germline V gene data show CDR1 as SGHRS and CDR2 as YFSETQ. This CDR3 region has 14 residues. After removal of 4 bases from V and 6 bases from J, the junction contained 7 bases not matched to a gene. The chain's CDR3 is CASSPGTSASEQYF. In nucleotides, the CDR3 is TGCGCCAGCAGCCCGGGGACTAGCGCGAGCGAGCAGTACTTC.

Comment on this clonotype: Its ends do not fully match the called genes, so a read error is possible. J is TRBJ2-6 and V is TRBV5-5, with D possibly being TRBD2 (5 bases). The CDR3 has 18 residues. Germline-derived CDR1 and CDR2 are SGHKS and YYEKEE (reference sequence). CDR3 sequence reads: CANSPLSLGSSGANVLTF. Here the CDR3 DNA reads TGTGCCAACAGCCCACTTAGTCTTGGGAGCTCTGGGGCCAACGTCCTGACTTTC.

The rearrangement uses TRBV20-1 and TRBJ2-5; possible D gene TRBD2, 5 bases. Germline CDR1 and CDR2: DFQATT and SNEGSKA (reference sequence). The CDR3 runs to 13 residues. V lost 1 base to trimming and J lost 2 bases, with 8 bases between them. The CDR3 DNA follows: TGCAGTGCTAGAGCACTAGTTCAAGAGACCCAGTACTTC. Amino acids: CSARALVQETQYF.

J is TRBJ2-1 and V is TRBV4-2, with 14 bases that match TRBD2. The germline V gene encodes CDR1 LGHNA and CDR2 YNFKEQ. The V and J ends lost 0 bases and 3 bases, in that order; junction bases with no gene match: 7. This CDR3 has 19 residues. The CDR3 sequence: CASSQETSGGAVSYNEQFF. CDR3 coding DNA: TGTGCCAGCAGCCAAGAGACTAGCGGGGGGGCGGTTAGCTACAATGAGCAGTTCTTC.

The genes are TRBV24-1 and TRBJ2-3; D possibly corresponds to TRBD1 (6 bases). The CDR3 runs to 14 residues. Germline lookup yields CDR1 KGHDR and CDR2 SFDVKD. Trimming removed 4 bases at V and 5 bases at J, with 12 bases between. The CDR3 spells CATSDLTGLDTQYF. CDR3 nucleotide sequence: TGTGCCACCAGTGACCTAACAGGGCTAGATACGCAGTATTTT.

On this clonotype: At one of its ends the junction is not consistent with the germline gene, which may arise from a read error. This chain connects TRBV25-1 to TRBJ1-4; D is unresolved. The CDR3 loop spans 11 amino acids. From germline, CDR1 is MGHDK and CDR2 SYGVNS. CDR3 DNA: TGCCCCCAGCACCCCTCCCGGGGACTGTTTTTT. This codes for CPQHPSRGLFF.

In the case of this clonotype: The junction and the germline gene differ at one end; a read error may be behind it. The rearrangement links TRBV7-9 to TRBJ1-4, with TRBD1 matching 7 bases. The CDR3 has 14 amino acids. Germline V gene sequence: CDR1 SEHNR, CDR2 FQNEAQ (reference sequence). Written as DNA, the CDR3 is TGTGCCAGCAGCCCTAGGGGGCCCAATGGAAAACTGTTTTTT. It is translated as CASSPRGPNGKLFF.

This clonotype appeared a few times. This chain uses TRBV6-2 or TRBV6-3 with TRBJ2-1; possible D gene TRBD2, 6 bases. V was clipped by 7 bases and J by 4 bases, with 20 bases between them. CDR1 and CDR2 from the germline V gene are MNHEY and SVGEGT. CDR3 size: 16 residues. The CDR3 reads CASTGSGRTEYNEQFF. CDR3 DNA: TGTGCCAGCACTGGCAGCGGGCGCACGGAATACAATGAGCAGTTCTTC.

This clonotype occurred a few times. The chain uses TRBV6-7 and TRBJ2-7; D might be TRBD1 (6 bases). TRBV6-7 is labeled an ORF, and its function is uncertain. The CDR3 runs 14 residues. The V end lost 2 bases, the J end lost 2 bases, and 10 bases lay between the germline ends. The CDR3 sequence: CASSYPGQTYEQYF. The DNA for the CDR3 is TGTGCCAGCAGTTACCCCGGACAGACCTACGAGCAGTACTTC.

V and J are TRBV6-1 and TRBJ1-5, with D perhaps matching TRBD1 (5 bases). V lost 11 bases and J lost 4, with 15 bases in between. There are 13 residues in the CDR3. Germline CDR1 reads MNHNS; CDR2 reads SASEGT. The CDR3 bases are TGTGCCGGGGCGACTACAGTAAATCAGCCCCAGCATTTT. It translates to CAGATTVNQPQHF.

This chain connects TRBV6-5 to TRBJ1-1; TRBD1 might be the D (6 bases). Trimming took 6 bases from V and 4 from J, leaving 15 bases between them. Looked up from germline, CDR1 is MNHEY and CDR2 is SVGAGI. The CDR3 is 14 amino acids. Written as DNA, the CDR3 is TGTGCCAGCAGATTCGGCCAGGGGAGCACTGAAGCTTTCTTT. Translating it yields CASRFGQGSTEAFF.

This clonotype has just a few counts. CDR3 nucleotide sequence: TGCAGTGCTAGTACAGGGTACAATGAGCAGTTCTTC. Its protein product is CSASTGYNEQFF. This chain links TRBV20-1 with TRBJ2-1; D is perhaps TRBD1 (6 bases). Trimming removed 3 bases from V and 4 bases from J, with 7 bases in between. The CDR3 runs 12 residues. Germline loops: CDR1 DFQATT, CDR2 SNEGSKA (reference sequence).

The chain joins TRBV6-2 or TRBV6-3 to TRBJ1-5; D is possibly TRBD1 (5 bases). Germline loops: CDR1 MNHEY, CDR2 SVGEGT. The V end was cut by 1 base, the J end by 3 bases, with 10 bases between. The CDR3 sequence is 15 residues long. CDR3 loop: CASSYWGGVNQPQHF. CDR3 bases: TGTGCCAGCAGTTACTGGGGGGGGGTCAATCAGCCCCAGCATTTT.